These 13 T cell receptor beta chains were sequenced from one sample in a study of cytomegalovirus exposure and HLA in healthy donors (dated by TCRdb to the late 2010s). The library was made by the immunoSEQ multiplex PCR assay. A mixture of 60 forward primers for TCR Vbeta segments and 13 reverse primers for TCR Jbeta segments was used in the multiplex PCR. TCRdb limited this immuneACCESS table to in-frame rearrangements with V and J called. A share of clones is missing; checked studies link under half to unresolved V genes, and the rest is unexplained. The sample table records over 150,000 clones; roughly 82% of these occur just once. The ten largest account for 9.5% to 12% of the sample. The sequencing sample was made of PBMCs. These receptor sequences come from a man in his forties or fifties in good health and CMV-seropositive.

This rearrangement joins TRBV4-3 to TRBJ2-2; 10 bases fit TRBD2. Germline loops: CDR1 LGHNA, CDR2 YSLEER. V lost 0 bases to trimming and J lost 3 bases; unmatched junction nucleotides: 4. The CDR3 covers 17 residues. The CDR3 region has the DNA TGCGCCAGCAGCCAAGATAAGCGGGGGGGCGACACCGGGGAGCTGTTTTTT. It encodes CASSQDKRGGDTGELFF.

The V gene is TRBV14, the J gene TRBJ2-1; the match to TRBD1 covers 11 bases. Looked up from germline, CDR1 is SGHDN and CDR2 is FVKESK. This CDR3 spans 14 amino acids. The V segment lost 5 bases and the J segment 14 bases; nucleotides outside the gene matches: 11. CDR3 nucleotide sequence: TGTGCCAGCAGCGCTCTGAGGACAGGGGGCTTGGAGTTCTTC. Residues: CASSALRTGGLEFF.

The chain couples TRBV7-2 to TRBJ2-1, with D maybe TRBD1 (5 bases). The CDR3 covers 15 residues. Trimming removed 5 bases at V and 4 bases at J, with 15 bases between. Per germline, CDR1 SGHTA and CDR2 FQGNSA. CDR3 amino acids: CASSPYPDRYNEQFF. The CDR3 coding sequence is TGTGCCAGCAGCCCGTACCCAGACAGATACAATGAGCAGTTCTTC.

The rearrangement uses TRBV4-1 and TRBJ1-3; a weak D match, TRBD1 (5 bases). Trimming left V 5 bases short and J 2 bases short, with 22 bases between. This CDR3 region has 18 residues. Looked up from germline, CDR1 is MGHRA and CDR2 is YSYEKL. Here the CDR3 reads CASSFPPSFTGAGNTIYF. Here the CDR3 DNA reads TGCGCCAGCAGCTTCCCCCCTTCTTTTACAGGAGCTGGAAACACCATATATTTT.

V and J are TRBV6-1 and TRBJ2-5; D is unresolved. The DNA end lines up better with TRBJ2-7; the J call may be wrong. Germline assignment: CDR1 MNHNS and CDR2 SASEGT. This CDR3 comprises 13 residues. CDR3 sequence: CASSESSSYEQYF. CDR3 coding DNA: TGTGCCAGCAGTGAATCAAGCTCCTACGAGCAGTACTTC.

The chain couples TRBV5-8 to TRBJ2-3; TRBD2 matches at 9 bases. Germline loops: CDR1 SGHTS, CDR2 YDEGEE. The J segment lost 5 bases and the V segment lost 3 bases, leaving 7 bases of the junction unmatched. This CDR3 contains 15 residues. CDR3 in amino acids: CASSYRLAGIDTQYF. CDR3 coding DNA: TGTGCCAGCAGCTACCGGCTAGCGGGGATAGATACGCAGTATTTT.

CDR3: CASRPGRENEAFF. In DNA, the CDR3 is TGTGCCAGTAGGCCGGGGAGGGAAAATGAAGCTTTCTTT. The chain recombines TRBV19 with TRBJ1-1; no reliable D call. This CDR3 region has 13 residues. Germline assignment: CDR1 LNHDA and CDR2 SQIVND (reference sequence). The V gene lost 6 bases and the J gene lost 7 bases, with 15 bases spanning the gap. The whole variable domain, filled in from reference TRBV19 and TRBJ1-1, reads DGGITQSPKYLFRKEGQNVTLSCEQNLNHDAMYWYRQDPGQGLRLIYYSQIVNDFQKGDIAEGYSVSREKKESFPLTVTSAQKNPTAFYLCASRPGRENEAFFGQGTRLTVV.

DNA of the CDR3: TGTGCCAGCAGCGACAACTACGAGCAGTACTTC. Its protein is CASSDNYEQYF. The chain recombines TRBV11-2 with TRBJ2-7; no clear D gene. CDR3 length: 11 amino acids. V was clipped by 5 bases and J by 3 bases, with 5 bases between them. The V gene's germline CDR1 is SGHAT and CDR2 FQNNGV.

This clone was recorded a few times. The rearrangement links TRBV7-6 to TRBJ2-2, with 8 positions matching TRBD2. J gave up 4 bases and V 5 bases, and 9 bases lay outside the gene matches. Germline assignment: CDR1 SGHVS and CDR2 FNYEAQ. The CDR3 covers 16 residues. CDR3 coding DNA: TGTGCCAGCAGCCGCAGCGGGAGCACCGGCACCGGGGAGCTGTTTTTT. It is translated as CASSRSGSTGTGELFF.

The V gene is TRBV19, the J gene TRBJ1-1, with D hard to call. Per germline, CDR1 LNHDA and CDR2 SQIVND (reference sequence). This CDR3 spans 12 amino acids. The V end was cut by 4 bases, the J end by 7 bases, with 10 bases between. The CDR3 DNA reads as TGTGCCAGTAGTACGAATTTCGGTGAAGCTTTCTTT. Its protein is CASSTNFGEAFF.

Points on this clone: Mismatch with germline at one junction end may stem from a read error. Different DNA sequences within this sample yield the same CDR3. The J gene is TRBJ2-7, the V gene TRBV30; either TRBD1 or TRBD2 may fit D (5 bases each). CDR3 length: 14 residues. Germline CDR1 and CDR2: GTSNPN and SVGIG (reference sequence). The CDR3 loop is CAWRGVFGSYEQYF. DNA for the CDR3: TGCGCCTGGAGAGGGGTCTTCGGCTCCTACGAGCAGTACTTC. The variable domain in full, completed from reference TRBV30 and TRBJ2-7, reads SQTIHQWPATLVQPVGSPLSLECTVEGTSNPNLYWYRQAAGRGLQLLFYSVGIGQISSEVPQNLSASRPQDRQFILSSKKLLLSDSGFYLCAWRGVFGSYEQYFGPGTRLTVT.

The CDR3 reads CASSHVTAAAGDEQFF. CDR3 nucleotide sequence: TGCGCCAGCAGCCATGTCACAGCGGCCGCCGGCGATGAGCAGTTCTTC. This chain joins TRBV4-3 and TRBJ2-1; tentative D call: TRBD2 (5 bases). CDR3 length: 16 residues. From germline, CDR1 is LGHNA and CDR2 YSLEER. V gave up 3 bases and J gave up 8 bases, with 20 bases separating them.

This clone appeared once. V and J are TRBV10-3 and TRBJ2-7; 7 bases are a match to TRBD1. V trimming: 2 bases; J trimming: 3 bases; junction bases outside the gene matches: 4. The germline V gene has CDR1 ENHRY and CDR2 SYGVKD. The CDR3 runs to 14 residues. Written as DNA, the CDR3 is TGTGCCATCAGTGAGGCAGGGGGTGACTACGAGCAGTACTTC. The encoded protein is CAISEAGGDYEQYF.